Below, one T cell receptor beta chain is given with its context. The CDR3 length is 16 residues. Germline V lookup: CDR1 SEHNR, CDR2 FQNEAQ (reference sequence). Trimming removed 5 bases from V and 2 bases from J, with 17 bases in between. The data originate from a study of blood T cell repertoires in COVID-19. Whole-study context: Sites in the United States, Italy and Spain provided acute and convalescent COVID-19 samples. Nucleic acid was either cDNA or gDNA, and it came from T cells, B-cell-depleted T cells, or PBMCs.

Authors' analysis steps: Reference gene primers were amplified, and this amplification served to estimate nucleated cell counts. Assay: immunoSEQ multiplex PCR; the TCRdb copy retains only in-frame clones and omits some. The V and J calls and the clone size are those of that table, but D and trimming were determined from the DNA. The sample gives about 180,000 clones, 89% of which show up once; around 2.3% is in the top ten. Participants came from about 24 US areas, aged about 18 to 89 years. Sequencing used PBMCs or T cells enriched from blood (not recorded which). V gene TRBV7-9 combines with J gene TRBJ2-3; D possibly corresponds to TRBD2 (5 bases). The sequence derives from a woman aged 40 to 50 with acute COVID-19. In nucleotides, the CDR3 is TGTGCCAGCAGCCAGGTTGTCCTAGCTTCCACAGATACGCAGTATTTT. This gives the protein CASSQVVLASTDTQYF.